The T cell receptor beta chain described here comes from a study of CD8+CD57+ T cells in acquired aplastic anemia. On the study more broadly: The DNA of sorted CD4+ and CD8+ cells averaged roughly 3.2 ug.

CD8+CD57+ cell expansion had been shown by flow cytometry in patients chosen for sequencing. There was no therapy given to any patient before the blood sampling took place. CDR3 and TCR beta VDJ profiling relied on genomic DNA as the template. Each CDR3 protein gets one entry after TCRdb re-called the reads with MiXCR. The sample consists of about 160,000 distinct CDR3 sequences, 70% to 75% of them appearing once. Overall study results and limits: Patients and controls shared under 30 CD8+ CDR3 sequences, highly expressed in patients. Researchers reported that CD8+ Simpson's diversity was not significantly different in patients versus controls.

With regard to this clonotype: The antigen remains unidentified.

CDR3 length: 12 residues. Germline-derived CDR1 and CDR2 are SNHLY and FYNNEI. V was clipped by 7 bases and J by 13 bases; unmatched bases: 13. The sequence derives from a human donor with aplastic anemia. Sequenced: sorted CD4+, CD8+, or CD8+CD57+ T cells (not recorded which) from PBMCs. The chain links TRBV2 to TRBJ2-7; 7 bases agree with TRBD1. CDR3 DNA: TGTGCCAGCACCCGGGACAGCCGAAGCAAATACTTC. It translates to CASTRDSRSKYF.